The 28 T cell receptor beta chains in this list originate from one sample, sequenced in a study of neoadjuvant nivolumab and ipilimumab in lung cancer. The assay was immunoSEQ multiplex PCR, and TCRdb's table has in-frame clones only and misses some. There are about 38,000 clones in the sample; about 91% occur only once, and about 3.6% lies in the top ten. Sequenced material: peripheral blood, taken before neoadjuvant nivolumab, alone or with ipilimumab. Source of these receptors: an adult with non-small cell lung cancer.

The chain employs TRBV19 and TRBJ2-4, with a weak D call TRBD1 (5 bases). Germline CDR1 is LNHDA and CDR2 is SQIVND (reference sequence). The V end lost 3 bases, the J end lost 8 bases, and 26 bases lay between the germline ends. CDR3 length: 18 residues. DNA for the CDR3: TGTGCCAGTAGTATCCCCTTGGGGTGGACACGTCGCAGTCACATTCAGTACTTC. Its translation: CASSIPLGWTRRSHIQYF.

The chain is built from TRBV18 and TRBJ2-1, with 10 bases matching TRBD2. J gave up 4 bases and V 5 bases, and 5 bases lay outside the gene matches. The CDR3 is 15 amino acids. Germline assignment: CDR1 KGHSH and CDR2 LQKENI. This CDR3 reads CASSSTSGVYNEQFF. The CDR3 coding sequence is TGTGCCAGCTCAAGCACTAGCGGGGTGTACAATGAGCAGTTCTTC.

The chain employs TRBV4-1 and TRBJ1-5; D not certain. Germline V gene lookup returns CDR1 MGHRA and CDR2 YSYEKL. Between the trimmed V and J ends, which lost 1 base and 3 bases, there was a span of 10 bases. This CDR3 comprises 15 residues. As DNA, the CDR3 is TGCGCCAGCAGCCAAGTCCCGCGGGCCAATCAGCCCCAGCATTTT. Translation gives CASSQVPRANQPQHF.

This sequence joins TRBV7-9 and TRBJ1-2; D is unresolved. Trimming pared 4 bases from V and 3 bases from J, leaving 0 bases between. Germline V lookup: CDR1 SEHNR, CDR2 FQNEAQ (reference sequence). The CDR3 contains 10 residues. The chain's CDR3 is CASSYYGYTF. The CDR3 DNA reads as TGTGCCAGCAGCTACTATGGCTACACCTTC.

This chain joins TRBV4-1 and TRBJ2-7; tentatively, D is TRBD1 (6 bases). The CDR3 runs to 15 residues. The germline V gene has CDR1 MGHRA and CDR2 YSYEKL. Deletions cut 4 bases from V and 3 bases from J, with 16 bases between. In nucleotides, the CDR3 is TGCGCCAGCAGCCCACCCTTTAGAGGGGGCTACGAGCAGTACTTC. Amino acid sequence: CASSPPFRGGYEQYF.

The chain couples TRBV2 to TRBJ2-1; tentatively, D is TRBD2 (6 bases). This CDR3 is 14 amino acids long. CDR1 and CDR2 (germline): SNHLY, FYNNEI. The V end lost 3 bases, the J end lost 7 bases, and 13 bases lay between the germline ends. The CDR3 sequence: CASSDGSGTNEQFF. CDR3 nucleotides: TGTGCCAGCAGTGACGGTAGCGGAACTAATGAGCAGTTCTTC. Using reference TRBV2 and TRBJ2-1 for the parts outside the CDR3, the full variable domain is EPEVTQTPSHQVTQMGQEVILRCVPISNHLYFYWYRQILGQKVEFLVSFYNNEISEKSEIFDDQFSVERPDGSNFTLKIRSTKLEDSAMYFCASSDGSGTNEQFFGPGTRLTVL.

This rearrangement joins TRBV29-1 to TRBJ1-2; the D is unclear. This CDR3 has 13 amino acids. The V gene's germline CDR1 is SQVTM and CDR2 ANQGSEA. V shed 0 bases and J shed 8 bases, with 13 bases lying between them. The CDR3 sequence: CSVEDRQTEGYTF. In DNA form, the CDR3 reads TGCAGCGTTGAAGATCGCCAGACGGAGGGCTACACCTTC.

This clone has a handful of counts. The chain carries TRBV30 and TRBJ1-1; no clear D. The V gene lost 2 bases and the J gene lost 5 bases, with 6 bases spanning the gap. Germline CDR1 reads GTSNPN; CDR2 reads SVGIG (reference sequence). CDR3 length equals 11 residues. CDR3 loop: CAWSLRTEAFF. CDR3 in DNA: TGTGCCTGGAGTCTCAGGACTGAAGCTTTCTTT.

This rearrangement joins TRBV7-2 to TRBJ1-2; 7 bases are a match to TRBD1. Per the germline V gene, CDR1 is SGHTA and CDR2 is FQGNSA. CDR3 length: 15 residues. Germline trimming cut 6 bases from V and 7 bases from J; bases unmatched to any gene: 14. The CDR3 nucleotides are TGTGCCAGCAGAGGACAGGTCCAGAGGGGGGCTGGCTACACCTTC. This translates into CASRGQVQRGAGYTF.

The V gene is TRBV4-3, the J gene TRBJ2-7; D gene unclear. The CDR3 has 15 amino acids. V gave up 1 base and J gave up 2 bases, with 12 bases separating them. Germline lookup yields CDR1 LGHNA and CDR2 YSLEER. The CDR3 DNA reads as TGCGCCAGCAGCCAAGGGCTGTCGGCTCCCTACGAGCAGTACTTC. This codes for CASSQGLSAPYEQYF.

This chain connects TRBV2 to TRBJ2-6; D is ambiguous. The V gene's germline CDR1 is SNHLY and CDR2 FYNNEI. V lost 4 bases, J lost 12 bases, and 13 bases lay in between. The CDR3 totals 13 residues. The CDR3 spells CASSGPGPGVLTF. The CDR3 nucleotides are TGTGCCAGCAGTGGACCCGGGCCGGGCGTCCTGACTTTC.

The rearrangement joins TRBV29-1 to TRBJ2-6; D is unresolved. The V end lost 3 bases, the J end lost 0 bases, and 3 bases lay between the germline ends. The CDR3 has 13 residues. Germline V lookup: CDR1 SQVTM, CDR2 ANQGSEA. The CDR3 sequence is CSVETSGANVLTF. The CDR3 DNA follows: TGCAGCGTTGAGACCTCTGGGGCCAACGTCCTGACTTTC.

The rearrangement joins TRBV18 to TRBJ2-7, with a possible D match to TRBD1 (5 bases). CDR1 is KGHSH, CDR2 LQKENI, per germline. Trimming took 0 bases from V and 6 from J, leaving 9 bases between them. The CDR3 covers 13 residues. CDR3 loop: CASSPPSQGEQYF. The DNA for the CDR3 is TGTGCCAGCTCACCACCCTCTCAGGGCGAGCAGTACTTC.

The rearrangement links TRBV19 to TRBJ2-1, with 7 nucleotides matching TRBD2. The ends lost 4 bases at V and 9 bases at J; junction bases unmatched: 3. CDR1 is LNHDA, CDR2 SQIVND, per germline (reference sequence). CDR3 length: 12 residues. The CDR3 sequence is CASSSGSIEQFF. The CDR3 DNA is TGTGCCAGTAGTAGCGGGAGTATTGAGCAGTTCTTC.

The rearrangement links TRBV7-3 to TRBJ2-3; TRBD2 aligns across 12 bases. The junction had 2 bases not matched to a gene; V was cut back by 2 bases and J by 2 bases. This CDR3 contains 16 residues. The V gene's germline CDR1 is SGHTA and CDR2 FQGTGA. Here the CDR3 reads CASSLGTSGYTDTQYF. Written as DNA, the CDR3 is TGTGCCAGCAGCTTAGGGACTAGCGGGTACACAGATACGCAGTATTTT. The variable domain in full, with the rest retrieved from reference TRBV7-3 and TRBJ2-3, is GAGVSQTPSNKVTEKGKYVELRCDPISGHTALYWYRQSLGQGPEFLIYFQGTGAADDSGLPNDRFFAVRPEGSVSTLKIQRTERGDSAVYLCASSLGTSGYTDTQYFGPGTRLTVL.

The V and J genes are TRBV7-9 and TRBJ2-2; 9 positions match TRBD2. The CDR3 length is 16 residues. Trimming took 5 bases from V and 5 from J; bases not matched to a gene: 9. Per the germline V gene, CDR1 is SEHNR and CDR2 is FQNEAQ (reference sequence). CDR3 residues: CASSLPGLAVTGELFF. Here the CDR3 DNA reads TGTGCCAGCAGCCTGCCGGGACTAGCCGTAACCGGGGAGCTGTTTTTT.

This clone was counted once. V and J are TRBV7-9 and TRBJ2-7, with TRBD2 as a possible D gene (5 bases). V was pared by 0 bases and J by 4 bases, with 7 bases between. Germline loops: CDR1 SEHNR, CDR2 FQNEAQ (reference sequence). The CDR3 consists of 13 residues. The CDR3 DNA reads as TGTGCCAGCAGCTTAGCTGAGGGATACGAGCAGTACTTC. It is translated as CASSLAEGYEQYF.

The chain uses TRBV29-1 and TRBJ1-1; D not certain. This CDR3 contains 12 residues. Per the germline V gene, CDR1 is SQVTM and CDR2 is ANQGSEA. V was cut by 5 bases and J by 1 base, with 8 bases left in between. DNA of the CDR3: TGCAGCGTTCACAAGGAGAACACTGAAGCTTTCTTT. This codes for CSVHKENTEAFF.

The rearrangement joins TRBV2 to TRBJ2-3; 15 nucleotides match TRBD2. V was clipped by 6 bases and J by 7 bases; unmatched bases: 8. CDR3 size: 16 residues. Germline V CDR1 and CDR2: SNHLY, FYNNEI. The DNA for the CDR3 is TGTGCCAGCAGAAACCTGGGACTAGCGGGAGGAAATACGCAGTATTTT. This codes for CASRNLGLAGGNTQYF.

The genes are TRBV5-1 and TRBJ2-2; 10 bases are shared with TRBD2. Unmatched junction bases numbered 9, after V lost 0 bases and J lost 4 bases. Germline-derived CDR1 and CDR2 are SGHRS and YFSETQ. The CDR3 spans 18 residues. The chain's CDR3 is CASSLEASGSRSTGELFF. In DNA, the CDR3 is TGCGCCAGCAGCTTGGAGGCTAGCGGGAGTAGGAGCACCGGGGAGCTGTTTTTT.

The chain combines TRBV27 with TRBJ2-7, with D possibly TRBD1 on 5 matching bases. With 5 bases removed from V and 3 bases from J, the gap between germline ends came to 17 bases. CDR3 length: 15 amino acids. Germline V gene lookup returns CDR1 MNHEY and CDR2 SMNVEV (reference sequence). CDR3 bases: TGTGCCAGCAGTCAGGCAGGGAACATGTTCTACGAGCAGTACTTC. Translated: CASSQAGNMFYEQYF.

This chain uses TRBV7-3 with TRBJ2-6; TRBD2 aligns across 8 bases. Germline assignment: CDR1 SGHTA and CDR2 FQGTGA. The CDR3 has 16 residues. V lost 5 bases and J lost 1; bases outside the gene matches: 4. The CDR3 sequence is CASSPPGGSGANVLTF. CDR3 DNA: TGTGCCAGCAGCCCCCCGGGGGGGTCTGGGGCCAACGTCCTGACTTTC.

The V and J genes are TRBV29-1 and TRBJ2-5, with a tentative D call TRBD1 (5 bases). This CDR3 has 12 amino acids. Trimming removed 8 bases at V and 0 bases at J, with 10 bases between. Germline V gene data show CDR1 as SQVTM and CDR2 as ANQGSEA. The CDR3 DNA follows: TGCAGCCACGGACACGACCAAGAGACCCAGTACTTC. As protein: CSHGHDQETQYF.

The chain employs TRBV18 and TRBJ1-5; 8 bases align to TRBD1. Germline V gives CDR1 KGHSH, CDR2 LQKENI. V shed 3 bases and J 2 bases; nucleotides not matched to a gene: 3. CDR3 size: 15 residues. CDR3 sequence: CASSPRGPGNQPQHF. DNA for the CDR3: TGTGCCAGCTCACCCAGGGGGCCAGGCAATCAGCCCCAGCATTTT.

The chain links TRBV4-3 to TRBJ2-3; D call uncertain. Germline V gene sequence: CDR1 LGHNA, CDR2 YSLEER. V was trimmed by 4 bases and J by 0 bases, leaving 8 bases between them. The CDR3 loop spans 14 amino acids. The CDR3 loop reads CASSLGLSTDTQYF. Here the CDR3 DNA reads TGCGCCAGCAGCCTAGGCCTCAGCACAGATACGCAGTATTTT.

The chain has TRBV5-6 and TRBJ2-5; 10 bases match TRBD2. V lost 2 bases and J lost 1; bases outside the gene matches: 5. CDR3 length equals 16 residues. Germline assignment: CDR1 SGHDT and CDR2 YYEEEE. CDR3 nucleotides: TGTGCCAGCAGCTTTTCAGGACTAGCGGTCCAAGAGACCCAGTACTTC. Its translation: CASSFSGLAVQETQYF.

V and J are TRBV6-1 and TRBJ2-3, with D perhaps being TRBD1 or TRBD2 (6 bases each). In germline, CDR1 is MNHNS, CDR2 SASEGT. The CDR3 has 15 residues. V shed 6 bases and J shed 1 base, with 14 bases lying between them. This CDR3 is CASRGGNSGTDTQYF. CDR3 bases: TGTGCCAGCAGAGGGGGGAACTCGGGCACAGATACGCAGTATTTT.

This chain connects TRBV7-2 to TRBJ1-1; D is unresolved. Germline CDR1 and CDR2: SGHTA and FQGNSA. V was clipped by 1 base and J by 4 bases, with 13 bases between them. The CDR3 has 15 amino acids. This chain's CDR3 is CASSLGPGRGTEAFF. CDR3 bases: TGTGCCAGCAGCTTAGGTCCGGGTCGGGGCACTGAAGCTTTCTTT. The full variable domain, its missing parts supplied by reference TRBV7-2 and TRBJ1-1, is GAGVSQSPSNKVTEKGKDVELRCDPISGHTALYWYRQSLGQGLEFLIYFQGNSAPDKSGLPSDRFSAERTGGSVSTLTIQRTQQEDSAVYLCASSLGPGRGTEAFFGQGTRLTVV.